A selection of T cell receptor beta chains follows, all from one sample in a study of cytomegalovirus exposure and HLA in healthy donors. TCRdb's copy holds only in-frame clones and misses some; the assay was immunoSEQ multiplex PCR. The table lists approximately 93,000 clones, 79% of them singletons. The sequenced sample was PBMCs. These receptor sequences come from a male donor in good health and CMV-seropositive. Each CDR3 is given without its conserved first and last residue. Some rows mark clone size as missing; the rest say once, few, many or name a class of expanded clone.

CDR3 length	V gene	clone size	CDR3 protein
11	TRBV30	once	AWSGQGNSPLH
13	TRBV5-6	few	ASSLRQGPTDTQY
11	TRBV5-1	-	ASTLPASQPQH
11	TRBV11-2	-	ASSRGVNEKLF
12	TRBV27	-	ASSFWGDQETQY
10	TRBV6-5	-	ASKTRGYEQY
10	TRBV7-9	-	ASSLGDREQF
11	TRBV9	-	ASSEEFTDTQY
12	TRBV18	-	ASSGGGGDQPQH
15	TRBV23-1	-	ASSQSGDRGRTDTQY
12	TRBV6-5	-	ASSLSGAGDEQF
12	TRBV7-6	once	ASSWTENTGELF
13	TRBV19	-	ASSTSGQGILGYT
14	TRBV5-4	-	ASSKGLAGGQETQY
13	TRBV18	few	ASSPSTGRIYGYT
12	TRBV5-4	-	ASSSPGGHEKLF
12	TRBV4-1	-	ASRAAATNEKLF
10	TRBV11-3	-	ASRVGANGYT
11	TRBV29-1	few	SVVTGEAYGYT
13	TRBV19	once	ASTWTEDTNEKLF
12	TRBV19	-	ASSISQVNQPQH
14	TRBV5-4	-	ASSPGVLAGTDTQY
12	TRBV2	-	ASSIQGAVTEAF
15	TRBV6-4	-	ASSDLKRGGSYNEQF
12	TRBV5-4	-	ASSLSTVQTEAF
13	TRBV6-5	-	ASWGGTPPVYEQY
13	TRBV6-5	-	ASRIQGYSNQPQH
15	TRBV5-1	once	ASSLQAPGHISSPLH
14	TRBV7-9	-	ASSSHPDRPSYEQY
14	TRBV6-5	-	ASSYSSGAGNQPQH
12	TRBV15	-	ATSRPGASYGYT
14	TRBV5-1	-	ASSGGTRTGTGELF
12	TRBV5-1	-	ASSKATGAYEQY
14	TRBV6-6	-	ASSYSGQGDNEKLF
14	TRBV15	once	ATSRGGQGGLDTQY
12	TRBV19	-	ASSISPRRDEQF
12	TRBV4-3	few	ASSQDIQGSGLF
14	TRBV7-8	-	ASSLGTRLGNSPLH
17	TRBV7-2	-	ASSLWTSGGARSTDTQY
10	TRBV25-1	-	ASLASGGSQF
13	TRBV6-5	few	ASSYQTPGNTEAF
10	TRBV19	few	ASSQSGYEQF
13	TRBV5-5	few	ASSLEGTTNYGYT
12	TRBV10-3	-	AISDRTATYEQY
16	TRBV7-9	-	ASSPRQGANRYTGELF
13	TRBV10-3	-	AISASGGGTGELF
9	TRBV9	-	ASSVGVEQY
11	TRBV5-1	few	ASSLELYETQY
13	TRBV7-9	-	ASSYDLVANEKLF
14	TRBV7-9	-	ASSLEGAGRNYGYT